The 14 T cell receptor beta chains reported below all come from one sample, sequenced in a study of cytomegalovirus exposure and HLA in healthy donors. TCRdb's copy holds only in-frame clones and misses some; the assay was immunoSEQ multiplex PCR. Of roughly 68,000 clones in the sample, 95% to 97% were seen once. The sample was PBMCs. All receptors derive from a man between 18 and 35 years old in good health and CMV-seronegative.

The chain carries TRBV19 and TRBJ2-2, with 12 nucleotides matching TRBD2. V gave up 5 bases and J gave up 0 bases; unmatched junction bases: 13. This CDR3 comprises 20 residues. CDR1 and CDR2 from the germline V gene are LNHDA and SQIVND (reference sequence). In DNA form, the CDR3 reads TGTGCCAGTAGTCGCACCCTTCCGACTAGCGGGAGCGCGAACACCGGGGAGCTGTTTTTT. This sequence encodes CASSRTLPTSGSANTGELFF.

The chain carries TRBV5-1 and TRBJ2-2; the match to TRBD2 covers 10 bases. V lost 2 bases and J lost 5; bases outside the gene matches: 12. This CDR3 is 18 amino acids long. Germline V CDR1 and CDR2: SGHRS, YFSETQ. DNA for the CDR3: TGCGCCAGCAGCTTAATCCCCACTCCTAGCGGGAGTACCGGGGAGCTGTTTTTT. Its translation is CASSLIPTPSGSTGELFF.

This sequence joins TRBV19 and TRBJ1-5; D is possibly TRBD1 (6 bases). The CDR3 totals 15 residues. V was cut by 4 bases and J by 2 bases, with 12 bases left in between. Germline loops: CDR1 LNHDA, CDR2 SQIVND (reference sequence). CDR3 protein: CASSRQVWGNQPQHF. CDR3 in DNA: TGTGCCAGTAGTAGACAGGTTTGGGGCAATCAGCCCCAGCATTTT.

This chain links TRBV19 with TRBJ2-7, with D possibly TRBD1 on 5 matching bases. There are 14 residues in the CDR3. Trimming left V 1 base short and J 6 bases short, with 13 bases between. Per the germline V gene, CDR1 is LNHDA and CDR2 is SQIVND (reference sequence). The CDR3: CASSIAGQQVEQYF. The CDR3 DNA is TGTGCCAGTAGTATAGCAGGACAACAGGTCGAGCAGTACTTC.

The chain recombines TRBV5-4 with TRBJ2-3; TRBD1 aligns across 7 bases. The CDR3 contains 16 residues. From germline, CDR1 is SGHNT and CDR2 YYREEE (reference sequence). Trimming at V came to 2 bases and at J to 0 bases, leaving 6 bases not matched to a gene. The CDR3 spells CASSFPTGSSTDTQYF. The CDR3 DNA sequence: TGTGCCAGCAGCTTCCCGACAGGGTCTAGCACAGATACGCAGTATTTT. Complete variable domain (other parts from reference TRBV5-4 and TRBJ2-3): ETGVTQSPTHLIKTRGQQVTLRCSSQSGHNTVSWYQQALGQGPQFIFQYYREEENGRGNFPPRFSGLQFPNYSSELNVNALELDDSALYLCASSFPTGSSTDTQYFGPGTRLTVL.

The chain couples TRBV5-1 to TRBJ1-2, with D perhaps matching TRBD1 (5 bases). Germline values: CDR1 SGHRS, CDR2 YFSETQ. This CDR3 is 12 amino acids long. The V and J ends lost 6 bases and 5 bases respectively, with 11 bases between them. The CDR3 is CASTREGYGYTF. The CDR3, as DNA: TGCGCCAGCACCAGGGAAGGGTATGGCTACACCTTC.

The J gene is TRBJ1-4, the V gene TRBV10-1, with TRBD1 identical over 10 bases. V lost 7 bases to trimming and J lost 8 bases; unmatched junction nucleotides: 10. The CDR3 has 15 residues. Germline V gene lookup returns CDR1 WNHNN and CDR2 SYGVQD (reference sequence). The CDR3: CASTEGGQGREKLFF. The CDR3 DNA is TGCGCCAGCACCGAGGGGGGACAGGGGAGAGAAAAACTGTTTTTT.

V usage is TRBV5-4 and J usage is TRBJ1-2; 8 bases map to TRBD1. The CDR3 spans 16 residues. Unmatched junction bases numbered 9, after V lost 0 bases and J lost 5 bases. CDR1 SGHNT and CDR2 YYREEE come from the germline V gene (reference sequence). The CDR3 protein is CASSLGGGQAEYGYTF. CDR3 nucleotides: TGTGCCAGCAGCTTGGGGGGGGGACAGGCGGAGTATGGCTACACCTTC. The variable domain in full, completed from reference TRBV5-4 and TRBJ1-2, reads ETGVTQSPTHLIKTRGQQVTLRCSSQSGHNTVSWYQQALGQGPQFIFQYYREEENGRGNFPPRFSGLQFPNYSSELNVNALELDDSALYLCASSLGGGQAEYGYTFGSGTRLTVV.

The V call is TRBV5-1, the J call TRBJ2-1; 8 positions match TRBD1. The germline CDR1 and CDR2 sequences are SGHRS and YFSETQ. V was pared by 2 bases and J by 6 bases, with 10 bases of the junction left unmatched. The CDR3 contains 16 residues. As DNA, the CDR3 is TGCGCCAGCAGCTTTCCTACACAGGGGGTTGGCAATGAGCAGTTCTTC. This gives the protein CASSFPTQGVGNEQFF.

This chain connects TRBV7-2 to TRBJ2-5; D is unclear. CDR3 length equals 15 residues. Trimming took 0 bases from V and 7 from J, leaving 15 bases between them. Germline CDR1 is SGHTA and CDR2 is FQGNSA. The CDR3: CASSLAGSSLGTQYF. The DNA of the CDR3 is TGTGCCAGCAGCTTAGCGGGTAGCAGCTTGGGGACCCAGTACTTC. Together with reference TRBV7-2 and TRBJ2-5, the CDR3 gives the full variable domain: GAGVSQSPSNKVTEKGKDVELRCDPISGHTALYWYRQSLGQGLEFLIYFQGNSAPDKSGLPSDRFSAERTGGSVSTLTIQRTQQEDSAVYLCASSLAGSSLGTQYFGPGTRLLVL.

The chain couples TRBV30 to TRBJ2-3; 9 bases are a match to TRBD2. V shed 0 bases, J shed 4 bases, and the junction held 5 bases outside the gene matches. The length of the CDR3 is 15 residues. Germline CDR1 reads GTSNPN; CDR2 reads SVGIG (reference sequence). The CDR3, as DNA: TGTGCCTGGAGTGTAGCGGGAGGAAGGCCAGATACGCAGTATTTT. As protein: CAWSVAGGRPDTQYF.

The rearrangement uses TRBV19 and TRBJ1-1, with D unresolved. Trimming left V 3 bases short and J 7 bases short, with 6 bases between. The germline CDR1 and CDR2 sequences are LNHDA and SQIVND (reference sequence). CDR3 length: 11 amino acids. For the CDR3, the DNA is TGTGCCAGTAGTATTACGGGTGAAGCTTTCTTT. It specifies CASSITGEAFF.

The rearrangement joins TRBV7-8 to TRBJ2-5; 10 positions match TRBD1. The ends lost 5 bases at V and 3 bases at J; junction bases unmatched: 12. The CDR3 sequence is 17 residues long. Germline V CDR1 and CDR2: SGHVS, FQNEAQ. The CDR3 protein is CASSPRWGTGVKETQYF. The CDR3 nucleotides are TGTGCCAGCAGCCCTAGATGGGGGACAGGGGTAAAAGAGACCCAGTACTTC.

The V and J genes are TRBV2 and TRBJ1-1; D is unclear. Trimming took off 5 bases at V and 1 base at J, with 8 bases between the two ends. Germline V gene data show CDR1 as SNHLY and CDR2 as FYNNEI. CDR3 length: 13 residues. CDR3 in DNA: TGTGCCAGCAGTCAGGCAAGGAACACTGAAGCTTTCTTT. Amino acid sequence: CASSQARNTEAFF.